The sequence of this T cell receptor (beta chain) was determined in a study of beta chain features in type 1 diabetes. Findings and limits, study-wide: TCRB CDR3 length was moderately but significantly reduced in all four CD4+ subsets of Type 1 diabetes patients. Lower insertion and higher deletion counts appeared at VDJ junctions in type 1 diabetes patients. No resolution was reached here on whether HLA type influences TCRB rearrangement. Shorter templates might be favored by PCR, and equally so in patients and in controls.

The CDR3 is 13 residues long. CDR1 and CDR2 from the germline V gene are SGHNT and YYREEE (reference sequence). Trimming shortened V by 0 bases and J by 5 bases, and 7 bases separated the two germline ends. As every portion of the isolated RNA was reverse transcribed, the sequencing read expressed TCRB transcripts. The protocol was immunoSEQ multiplex PCR, while the TCRdb copy is restricted to in-frame clones and leaves out a portion. This table has about 150,000 clones, over 6% appearing once. Based on CD45RO/CCR7/CD25/CD127/CD95/CD27, CD4+ regulatory, stem cell-like memory, naive and central memory cells were sorted. This clone was detected only a few times. What it binds is unknown.

This TCR came from a man between 18 and 29 years old with type 1 diabetes. The chain employs TRBV5-4 and TRBJ2-3; perhaps TRBD1 as D (5 bases). Sequenced sample: central memory CD4+ T cells from blood. CDR3 residues: CASSLERGDTQYF. CDR3 in DNA: TGTGCCAGCAGCTTGGAAAGGGGAGATACGCAGTATTTT.